This T cell receptor beta chain was recovered during a study of T cells in Graves' hyperthyroidism and ophthalmopathy. TCR beta CDR3 sequences were amplified from RNA transcripts. During a first-round RT-PCR of the TCR CDR3, the HTBI primer set was used. TCRdb reprocessed the multiplex PCR reads via MiXCR and lists one record per CDR3 protein. This sample has 350,000 or so distinct CDR3 sequences, with about a sixth found just once. Between the trimmed V and J ends, which lost 7 bases and 4 bases, there was a span of 14 bases. CDR3 size: 15 residues. This clonotype was picked up many times. Patients aged 18 to 65 had newly diagnosed hyperthyroidism lasting under 2 months. The study based diagnoses on clinical symptoms, serum thyroxine and TRAb, thyroid ultrasound and orbital computed tomography. It was at first hyperthyroidism diagnosis, before any ophthalmopathy symptoms, that the blood sample was taken.

The sample consisted of blood. V gene TRBV12-3 or TRBV12-4 combines with J gene TRBJ1-6; no clear D gene. The receptor was isolated from a woman aged 25 to 39 with Graves' hyperthyroidism that later progressed to Graves' ophthalmopathy. The CDR3: CASTTETGYNSPLHF. DNA for the CDR3: TGTGCCAGCACCACCGAGACGGGGTATAATTCACCCCTCCACTTT.